This T cell receptor beta chain comes out of a study of blood T cells in healthy people across ages. This clonotype was found a few times. Trimming took 4 bases from V and 4 from J, leaving 17 bases between them. Germline V gene lookup returns CDR1 SGHTA and CDR2 FQGTGA. This CDR3 is 16 amino acids long. A second PCR, run for roughly 7 to 11 cycles, used a sample-barcoded 5' primer plus a J-beta primer mix. TCRdb processed the 5' RACE reads anew with MiXCR; each CDR3 protein has one entry. The data contain some 1.5 million distinct CDR3 sequences, less than 45% of them singletons. Sample: blood. The chain carries TRBV7-3 and TRBJ2-1; D might be TRBD2 (6 bases). The source of this sequence is a woman aged 18 to 35 in good health. In nucleotides, the CDR3 is TGTGCCAGCAGCTCGTCCGCCGGGACTGGGTACAATGAGCAGTTCTTC. Protein sequence: CASSSSAGTGYNEQFF.